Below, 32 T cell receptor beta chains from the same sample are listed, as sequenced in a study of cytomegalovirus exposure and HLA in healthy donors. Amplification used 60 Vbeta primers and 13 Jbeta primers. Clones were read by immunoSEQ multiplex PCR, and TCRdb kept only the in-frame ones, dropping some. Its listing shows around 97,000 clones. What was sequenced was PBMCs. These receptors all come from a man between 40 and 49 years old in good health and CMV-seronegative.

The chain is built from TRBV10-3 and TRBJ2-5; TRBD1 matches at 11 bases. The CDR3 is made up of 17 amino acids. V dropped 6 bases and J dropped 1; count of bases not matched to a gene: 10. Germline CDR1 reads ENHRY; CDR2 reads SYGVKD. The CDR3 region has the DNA TGTGCCATCAGCCTCGTGGGCGGGACAGGGGGCCAAGAGACCCAGTACTTC. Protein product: CAISLVGGTGGQETQYF.

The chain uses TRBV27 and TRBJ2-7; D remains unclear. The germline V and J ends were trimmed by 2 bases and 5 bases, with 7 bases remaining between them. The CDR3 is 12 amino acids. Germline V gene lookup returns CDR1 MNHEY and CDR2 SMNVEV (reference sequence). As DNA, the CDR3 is TGTGCCAGCAGTTTACCATCCAACGAGCAGTACTTC. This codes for CASSLPSNEQYF.

The CDR3 spells CASSENVRTGGDGYTF. CDR3 nucleotide sequence: TGTGCCAGCAGTGAGAACGTCCGGACAGGGGGGGATGGCTACACCTTC. The J gene is TRBJ1-2, the V gene TRBV6-1; TRBD1 agrees at 10 bases. In germline, CDR1 is MNHNS, CDR2 SASEGT. Losses at the gene ends were 3 bases for V and 6 bases for J; bases not matched to a gene: 10. This CDR3 has 16 residues.

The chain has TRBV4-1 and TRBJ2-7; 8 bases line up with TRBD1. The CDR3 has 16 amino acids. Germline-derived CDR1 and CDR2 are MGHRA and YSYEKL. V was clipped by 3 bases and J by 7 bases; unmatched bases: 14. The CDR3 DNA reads TGCGCCAGCAGCCAGGCCACAGGGGGTCCATCAACGGAGCAGTACTTC. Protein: CASSQATGGPSTEQYF.

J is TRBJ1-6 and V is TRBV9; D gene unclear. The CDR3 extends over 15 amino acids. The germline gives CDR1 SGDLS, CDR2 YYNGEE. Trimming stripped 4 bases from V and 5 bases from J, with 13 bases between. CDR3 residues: CASSIVADHNSPLHF. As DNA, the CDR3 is TGTGCCAGCAGCATAGTCGCGGATCATAATTCACCCCTCCACTTT.

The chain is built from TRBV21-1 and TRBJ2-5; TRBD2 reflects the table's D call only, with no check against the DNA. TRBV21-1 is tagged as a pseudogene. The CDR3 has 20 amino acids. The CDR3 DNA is TGTGCCAGCCGGAAGTTGACTAGCGGGGGATCCGGTAGGGAACAAGAGACCCAGTACTTC. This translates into CASRKLTSGGSGREQETQYF.

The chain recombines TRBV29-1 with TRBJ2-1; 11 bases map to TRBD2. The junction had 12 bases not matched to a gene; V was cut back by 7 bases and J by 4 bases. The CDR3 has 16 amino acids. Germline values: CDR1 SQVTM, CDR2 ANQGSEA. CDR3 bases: TGCAGCGCTCAGACCTTAGCGGGGGGGAAGTACAATGAGCAGTTCTTC. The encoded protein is CSAQTLAGGKYNEQFF.

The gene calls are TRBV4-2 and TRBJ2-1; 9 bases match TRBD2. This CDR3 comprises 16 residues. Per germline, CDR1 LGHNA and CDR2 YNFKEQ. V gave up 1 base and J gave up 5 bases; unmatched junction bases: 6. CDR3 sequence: CASSQVSGGSDNEQFF. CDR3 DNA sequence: TGTGCCAGCAGCCAAGTAAGCGGGGGGTCGGACAATGAGCAGTTCTTC.

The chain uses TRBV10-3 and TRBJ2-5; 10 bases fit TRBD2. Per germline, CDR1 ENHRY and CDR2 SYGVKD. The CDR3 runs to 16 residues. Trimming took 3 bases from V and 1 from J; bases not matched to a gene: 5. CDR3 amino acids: CAISDGLAGGQETQYF. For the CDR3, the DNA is TGTGCCATCAGTGATGGGTTAGCGGGAGGCCAAGAGACCCAGTACTTC.

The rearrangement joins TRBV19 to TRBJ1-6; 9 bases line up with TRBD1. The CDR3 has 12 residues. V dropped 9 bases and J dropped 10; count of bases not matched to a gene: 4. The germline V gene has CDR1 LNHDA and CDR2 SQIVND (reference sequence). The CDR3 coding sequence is TGTGCCAGCACGGGACAGGGATCACCCCTCCACTTT. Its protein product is CASTGQGSPLHF.

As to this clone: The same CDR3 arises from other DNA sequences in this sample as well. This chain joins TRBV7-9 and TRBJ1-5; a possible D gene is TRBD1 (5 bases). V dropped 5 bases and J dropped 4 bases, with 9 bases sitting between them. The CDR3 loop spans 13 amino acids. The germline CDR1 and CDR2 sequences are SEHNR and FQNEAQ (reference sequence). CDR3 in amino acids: CASSLGLNQPQHF. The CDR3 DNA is TGTGCCAGCAGCCTGGGACTAAATCAGCCCCAGCATTTT.

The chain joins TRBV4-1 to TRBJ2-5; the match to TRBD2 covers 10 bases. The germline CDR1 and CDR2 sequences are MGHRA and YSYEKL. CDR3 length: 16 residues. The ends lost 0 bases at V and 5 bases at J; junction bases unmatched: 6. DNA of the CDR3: TGCGCCAGCAGCCAAGAAAGAGCGGGAGGGCCGGAGACCCAGTACTTC. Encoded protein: CASSQERAGGPETQYF.

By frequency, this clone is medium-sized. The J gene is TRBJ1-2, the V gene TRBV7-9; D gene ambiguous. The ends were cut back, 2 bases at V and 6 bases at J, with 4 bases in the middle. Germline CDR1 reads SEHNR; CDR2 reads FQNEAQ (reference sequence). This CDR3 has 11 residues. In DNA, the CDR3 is TGTGCCAGCAGCTTAACAGATGGCTACACCTTC. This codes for CASSLTDGYTF. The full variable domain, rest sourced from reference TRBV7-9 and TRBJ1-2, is DTGVSQNPRHKITKRGQNVTFRCDPISEHNRLYWYRQTLGQGPEFLTYFQNEAQLEKSRLLSDRFSAERPKGSFSTLEIQRTEQGDSAMYLCASSLTDGYTFGSGTRLTVV.

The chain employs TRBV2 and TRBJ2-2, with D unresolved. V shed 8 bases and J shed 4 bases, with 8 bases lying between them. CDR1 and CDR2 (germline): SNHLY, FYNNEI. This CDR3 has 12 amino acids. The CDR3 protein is CASLYGTGELFF. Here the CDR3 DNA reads TGTGCCAGCCTTTACGGCACCGGGGAGCTGTTTTTT.

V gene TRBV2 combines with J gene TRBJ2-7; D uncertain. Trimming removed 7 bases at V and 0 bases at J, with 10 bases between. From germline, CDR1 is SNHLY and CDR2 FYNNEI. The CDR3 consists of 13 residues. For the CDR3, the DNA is TGTGCCAGCAACGGTGCATTCTCCTACGAGCAGTACTTC. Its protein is CASNGAFSYEQYF.

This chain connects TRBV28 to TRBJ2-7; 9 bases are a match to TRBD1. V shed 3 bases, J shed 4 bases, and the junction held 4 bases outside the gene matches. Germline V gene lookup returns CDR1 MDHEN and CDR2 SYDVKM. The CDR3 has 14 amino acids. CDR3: CASSFPGTGYEQYF. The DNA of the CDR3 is TGTGCCAGCAGTTTCCCCGGGACAGGGTACGAGCAGTACTTC. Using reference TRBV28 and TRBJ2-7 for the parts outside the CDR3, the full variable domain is DVKVTQSSRYLVKRTGEKVFLECVQDMDHENMFWYRQDPGLGLRLIYFSYDVKMKEKGDIPEGYSVSREKKERFSLILESASTNQTSMYLCASSFPGTGYEQYFGPGTRLTVT.

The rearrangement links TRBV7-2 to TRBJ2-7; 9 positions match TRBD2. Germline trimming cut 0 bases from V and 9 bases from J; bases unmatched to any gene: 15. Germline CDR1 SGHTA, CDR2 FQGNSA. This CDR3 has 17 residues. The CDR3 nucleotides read TGTGCCAGCAGCTTAGCTAGCGGGGGAACCAGAAGGGGGGGGCAGTACTTC. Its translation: CASSLASGGTRRGGQYF. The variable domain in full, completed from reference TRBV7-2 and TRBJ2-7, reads GAGVSQSPSNKVTEKGKDVELRCDPISGHTALYWYRQSLGQGLEFLIYFQGNSAPDKSGLPSDRFSAERTGGSVSTLTIQRTQQEDSAVYLCASSLASGGTRRGGQYFGPGTRLTVT.

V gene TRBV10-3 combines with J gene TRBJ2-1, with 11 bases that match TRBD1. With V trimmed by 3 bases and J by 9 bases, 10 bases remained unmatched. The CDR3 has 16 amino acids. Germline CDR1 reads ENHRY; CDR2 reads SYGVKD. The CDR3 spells CAISDGTGGNRGEQFF. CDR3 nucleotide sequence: TGTGCCATCAGTGACGGGACAGGGGGTAATAGGGGTGAGCAGTTCTTC.

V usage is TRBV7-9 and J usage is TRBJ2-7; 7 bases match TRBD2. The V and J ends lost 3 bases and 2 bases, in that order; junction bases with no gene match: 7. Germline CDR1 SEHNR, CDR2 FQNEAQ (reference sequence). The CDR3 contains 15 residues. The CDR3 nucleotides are TGTGCCAGCAGCTTCCAAACTAGCGACCCCTACGAGCAGTACTTC. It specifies CASSFQTSDPYEQYF.

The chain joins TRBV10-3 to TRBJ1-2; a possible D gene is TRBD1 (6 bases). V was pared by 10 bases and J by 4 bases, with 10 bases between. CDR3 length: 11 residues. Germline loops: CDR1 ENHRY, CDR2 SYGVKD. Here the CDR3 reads CATRGPYGYTF. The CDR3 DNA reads TGTGCCACCAGGGGCCCCTATGGCTACACCTTC.

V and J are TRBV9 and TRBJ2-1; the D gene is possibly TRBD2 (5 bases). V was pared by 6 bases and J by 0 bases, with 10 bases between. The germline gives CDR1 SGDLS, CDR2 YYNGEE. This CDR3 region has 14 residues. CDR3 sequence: CASTRTSSYNEQFF. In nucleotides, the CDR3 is TGTGCCAGCACCAGAACTAGCTCCTACAATGAGCAGTTCTTC.

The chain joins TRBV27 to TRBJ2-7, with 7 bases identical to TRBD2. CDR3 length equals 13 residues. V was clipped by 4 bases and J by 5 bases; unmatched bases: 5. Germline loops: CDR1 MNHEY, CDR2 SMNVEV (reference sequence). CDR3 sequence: CASSWLGGDEQYF. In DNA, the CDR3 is TGTGCCAGCAGTTGGTTGGGGGGGGACGAGCAGTACTTC.

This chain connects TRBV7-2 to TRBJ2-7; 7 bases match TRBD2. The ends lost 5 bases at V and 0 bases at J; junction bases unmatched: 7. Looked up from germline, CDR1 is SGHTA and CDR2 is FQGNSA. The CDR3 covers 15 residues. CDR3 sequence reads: CASSSRLADSYEQYF. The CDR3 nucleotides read TGTGCCAGCAGCAGTCGACTAGCAGACTCCTACGAGCAGTACTTC.

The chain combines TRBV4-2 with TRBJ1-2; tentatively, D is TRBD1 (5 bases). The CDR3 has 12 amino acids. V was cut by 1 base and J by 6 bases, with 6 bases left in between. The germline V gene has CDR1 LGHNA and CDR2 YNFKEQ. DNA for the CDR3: TGTGCCAGCAGCCAAGTAGGGGATGGCTACACCTTC. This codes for CASSQVGDGYTF.

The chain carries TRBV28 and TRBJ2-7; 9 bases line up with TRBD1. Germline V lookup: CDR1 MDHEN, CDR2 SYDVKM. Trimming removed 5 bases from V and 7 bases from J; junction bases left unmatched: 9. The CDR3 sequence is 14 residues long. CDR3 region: CASSPWTGVEEQYF. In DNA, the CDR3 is TGTGCCAGCAGTCCCTGGACAGGGGTGGAAGAGCAGTACTTC.

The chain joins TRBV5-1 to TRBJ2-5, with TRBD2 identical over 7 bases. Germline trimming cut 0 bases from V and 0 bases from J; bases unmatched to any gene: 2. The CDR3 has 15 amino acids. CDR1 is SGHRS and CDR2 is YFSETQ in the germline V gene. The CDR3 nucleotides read TGCGCCAGCAGCTTGGAAGCGGGAAACCAAGAGACCCAGTACTTC. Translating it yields CASSLEAGNQETQYF.

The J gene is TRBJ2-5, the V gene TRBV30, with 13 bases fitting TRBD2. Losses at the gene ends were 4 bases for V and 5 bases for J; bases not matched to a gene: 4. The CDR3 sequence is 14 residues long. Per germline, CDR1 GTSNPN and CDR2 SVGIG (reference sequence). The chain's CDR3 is CAWTPGLAGETQYF. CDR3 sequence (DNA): TGTGCCTGGACGCCGGGACTAGCGGGGGAGACCCAGTACTTC. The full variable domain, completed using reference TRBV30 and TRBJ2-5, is SQTIHQWPATLVQPVGSPLSLECTVEGTSNPNLYWYRQAAGRGLQLLFYSVGIGQISSEVPQNLSASRPQDRQFILSSKKLLLSDSGFYLCAWTPGLAGETQYFGPGTRLLVL.

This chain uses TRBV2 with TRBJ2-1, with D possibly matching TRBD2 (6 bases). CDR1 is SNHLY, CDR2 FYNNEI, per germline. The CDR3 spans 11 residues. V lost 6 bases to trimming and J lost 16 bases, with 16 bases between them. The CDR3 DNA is TGTGCCAGCAGCCCGACTAGTAGCCCTTTCTTC. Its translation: CASSPTSSPFF.

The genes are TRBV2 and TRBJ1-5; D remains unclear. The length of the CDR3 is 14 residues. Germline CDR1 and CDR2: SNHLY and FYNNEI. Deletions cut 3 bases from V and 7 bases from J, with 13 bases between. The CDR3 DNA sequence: TGTGCCAGCAGTGATAAACGGAGCAGACAGCCCCAGCATTTT. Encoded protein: CASSDKRSRQPQHF.

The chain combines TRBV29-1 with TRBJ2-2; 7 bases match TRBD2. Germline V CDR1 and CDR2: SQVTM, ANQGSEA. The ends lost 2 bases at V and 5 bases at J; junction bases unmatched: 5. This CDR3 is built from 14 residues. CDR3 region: CSVERGSGTGELFF. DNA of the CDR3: TGCAGCGTTGAACGCGGGAGCGGTACCGGGGAGCTGTTTTTT.

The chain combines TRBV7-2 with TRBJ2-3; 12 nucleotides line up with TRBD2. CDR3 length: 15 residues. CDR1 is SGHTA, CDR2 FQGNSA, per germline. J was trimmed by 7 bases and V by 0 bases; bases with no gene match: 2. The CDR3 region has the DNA TGTGCCAGCAGCTTAGCGCTAGCGGGGGGGAATACGCAGTATTTT. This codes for CASSLALAGGNTQYF.

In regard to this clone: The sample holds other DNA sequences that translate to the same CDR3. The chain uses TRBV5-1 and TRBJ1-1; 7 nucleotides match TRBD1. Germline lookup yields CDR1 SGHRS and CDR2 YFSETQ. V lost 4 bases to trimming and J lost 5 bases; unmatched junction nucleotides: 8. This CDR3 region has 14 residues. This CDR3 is CASSLRGGGTEAFF. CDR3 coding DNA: TGCGCCAGCAGCCTTAGAGGGGGCGGAACTGAAGCTTTCTTT.